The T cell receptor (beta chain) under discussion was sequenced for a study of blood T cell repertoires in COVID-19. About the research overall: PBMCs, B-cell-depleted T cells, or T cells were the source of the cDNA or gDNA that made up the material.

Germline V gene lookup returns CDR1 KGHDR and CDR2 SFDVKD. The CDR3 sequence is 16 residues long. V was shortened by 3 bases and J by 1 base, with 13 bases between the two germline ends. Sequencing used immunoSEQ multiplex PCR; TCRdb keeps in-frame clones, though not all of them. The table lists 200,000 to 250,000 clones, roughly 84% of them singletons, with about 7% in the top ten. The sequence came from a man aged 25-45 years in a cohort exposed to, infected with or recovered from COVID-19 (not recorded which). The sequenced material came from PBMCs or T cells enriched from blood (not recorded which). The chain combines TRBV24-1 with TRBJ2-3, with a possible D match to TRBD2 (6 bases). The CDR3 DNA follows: TGTGCCACCAGTGATCCTTCTAGCGACGGCACAGATACGCAGTATTTT. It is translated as CATSDPSSDGTDTQYF.